This T cell receptor beta chain was identified during a study of long-term antiretroviral therapy in people with HIV. Every single participant having HIV got treatment inside the United States. The germline gives CDR1 SGHTA, CDR2 FQGNSA. The CDR3 covers 14 residues. V was trimmed by 4 bases and J by 8 bases, leaving 17 bases between them. On this clone itself: Antigen: not known.

An immunoSEQ assay, version v3.0, was performed at survey level. Measured with immunoSEQ multiplex PCR; TCRdb has only the in-frame clones, and not every one. The sample has about 21,000 clones, roughly 85% seen once; the top ten hold about 6%. Study-level results: Adherence to ART, viral resistance and therapy changes lacked any data.

Sequenced material: unsorted PBMCs, taken 0.2 years after starting antiretroviral therapy. J is TRBJ1-2 and V is TRBV7-2, with D maybe TRBD1 (5 bases). The TCR sequence derives from a woman younger than 45 with HIV. CDR3 in DNA: TGTGCCAGCAGCTCTCCGGGACTCTCCCCGGGCTACACCTTC. It codes for CASSSPGLSPGYTF.